The rows below give T cell receptor beta chains drawn from one sample of a study of regulatory T cells in long-lasting Graves disease. TCRdb re-analysed the multiplex PCR reads in MiXCR, keeping a single row per CDR3 protein. The sample has 300,000 to 400,000 distinct CDR3 sequences, roughly a sixth seen once. The input for sequencing was peripheral blood mononuclear cells (PBMCs), taken at new diagnosis, from a patient treated with antithyroid drugs. These TCRs come from a female donor with Graves disease. The CDR3 runs from the conserved cysteine through the conserved F or W. The D gene is left open where the match is weak. The listing skips clone size in some rows; elsewhere it reads once, few, many or a size class.

CDR3nt,CDR3aa,j_gene,v_gene,abundance,d_gene
TGTGCCAGCGGCTGGGGTCGGGACACCGGGGAGCTGTTTTTT,CASGWGRDTGELFF,TRBJ2-2,TRBV12-3/TRBV12-4,-,-
TGTGCCAGCAGTTCCGGATCGAACACCGGGGAGCTGTTTTTT,CASSSGSNTGELFF,TRBJ2-2,TRBV12-3/TRBV12-4,many,-
TGTGCCAGCACCGAATACTACGCCAGGGGGCCCCACGAGCAGTACTTC,CASTEYYARGPHEQYF,TRBJ2-7,TRBV5-5,-,TRBD1
TGTGCCAGCAGCTCCTTCTCAGGGGCTGGGGCCAACGTCCTGACTTTC,CASSSFSGAGANVLTF,TRBJ2-6,TRBV28,many,-
TGTGCCAGCAGCGCTGTCTCCTCCCACTACTATGGCTACACCTTC,CASSAVSSHYYGYTF,TRBJ1-2,TRBV9,many,-
TGTGCCAGCTGCCCCCTCGACACCGGGGAGCTGTTTTTT,CASCPLDTGELFF,TRBJ2-2,TRBV2,many,-
TGTGCCAGCAGCGCCAGCAGGGGAGCATACCCTGAAGCTTTCTTT,CASSASRGAYPEAFF,TRBJ1-1,TRBV11-2,-,-
TGTGCCAGCAGCGGGTCAGGGGGTAACTATGGCTACACCTTC,CASSGSGGNYGYTF,TRBJ1-2,TRBV9,many,TRBD1
TGTGCCAGCAGCCCCACCAGTGGGGGCGGCGACGAGCAGTACTTC,CASSPTSGGGDEQYF,TRBJ2-7,TRBV7-2,few,-
TGTGCCAGCAGTTACATGGCTGTAGATAATTCACCCCTCCACTTT,CASSYMAVDNSPLHF,TRBJ1-6,TRBV6-9,-,-
TGTGCCAGCAGCGCATCTCCCGGACTAGCGGGAGGGCAAGAGACCCAGTACTTC,CASSASPGLAGGQETQYF,TRBJ2-5,TRBV9,few,TRBD2
TGTGCCACCAGTGATCCGGGACAGACCTATGGCTACACCTTC,CATSDPGQTYGYTF,TRBJ1-2,TRBV24-1,many,TRBD1
TGTGCCAGCAGCCACGACAGGGTGAACACTGAAGCTTTCTTT,CASSHDRVNTEAFF,TRBJ1-1,TRBV3-1,many,TRBD1
TGTGCCAGCAGCCCCGGCGGACGGAAGAACACTGAAGCTTTCTTT,CASSPGGRKNTEAFF,TRBJ1-1,TRBV7-3,many,-
TGTGCCAGCGAAGGAGGGGTTAATGCTGGAAACACCATATATTTT,CASEGGVNAGNTIYF,TRBJ1-3,TRBV12-3/TRBV12-4,many,-
TGCAGTGCCTCTAGCGGGGGGAGCACAGATACGCAGTATTTT,CSASSGGSTDTQYF,TRBJ2-3,TRBV20-1,many,TRBD2
TGCGCCAGCAGCTTGGCCCGTGAGGAGCGCAATGAGCAGTTCTTC,CASSLAREERNEQFF,TRBJ2-1,TRBV5-1,few,-
TGTGCCAGCAGTCTGACAGATCATAGCAATCAGCCCCAGCATTTT,CASSLTDHSNQPQHF,TRBJ1-5,TRBV12-3/TRBV12-4,many,-
TGCGCCAGCAGCTTGGCAGAACAGATGAACACTGAAGCTTTCTTT,CASSLAEQMNTEAFF,TRBJ1-1,TRBV7-2,many,-
TGTGCCAGCAGTTTGGAACTAAGGGGACTAGCCGCCTTCGATGAGCAGTTCTTC,CASSLELRGLAAFDEQFF,TRBJ2-1,TRBV12-3/TRBV12-4,many,TRBD2
TGCAGTGCTAGAGAGGGACAGACCACTGAAGCTTTCTTT,CSAREGQTTEAFF,TRBJ1-1,TRBV20-1,many,TRBD1
TGTGCCAGCTCCTCCCAGGGGCAACGCCAGATATACGGCTACACCTTC,CASSSQGQRQIYGYTF,TRBJ1-2,TRBV2,many,-
TGTGCCAGCAGTTTAGGACAGGGGGTGAACACTGAAGCTTTCTTT,CASSLGQGVNTEAFF,TRBJ1-1,TRBV27,many,TRBD1
TGTGCCAGCAGGCCCTCGGTAGGAGGTTACGAGCAGTACTTC,CASRPSVGGYEQYF,TRBJ2-7,TRBV7-2,many,-
TGTGCCAGCAGTGAAATTCAGGGTTTGAACACTGAAGCTTTCTTT,CASSEIQGLNTEAFF,TRBJ1-1,TRBV6-1,many,-
TGCAGTGCTAGAGATTTCGGGGGGCTCATCCAAGAGACCCAGTACTTC,CSARDFGGLIQETQYF,TRBJ2-5,TRBV20-1,many,-
TGTGCCAGCAGCGTAGGGGGACAGGGAAACACCATATATTTT,CASSVGGQGNTIYF,TRBJ1-3,TRBV9,many,TRBD1
TGCGCCAGCAGCCAAGAGCGTGAAGTTGAAGCTTTCTTT,CASSQEREVEAFF,TRBJ1-1,TRBV4-1,-,-
TGCGCCAGCAGCCCTGGGACTAGCGTCTCCTACGAGCAGTACTTC,CASSPGTSVSYEQYF,TRBJ2-7,TRBV5-1,many,TRBD2
TGTGCCAGCAGTTTAAAAGAGGGCGGTTCACCCCTCCACTTT,CASSLKEGGSPLHF,TRBJ1-6,TRBV12-3/TRBV12-4,once,-
TGCAGCTTCCGGACTAGCGGGAGGGCTAACCAGTACTTC,CSFRTSGRANQYF,TRBJ2-5,TRBV29-1,-,TRBD2
TGTGCCACCGCAGGAGTGAGTAGCGGGACGGACACCGGGGAGCTGTTTTTT,CATAGVSSGTDTGELFF,TRBJ2-2,TRBV24-1,few,TRBD2
TGTGCCAGCAGCGGGGACAGGCCCTCACCCCTCCACTTT,CASSGDRPSPLHF,TRBJ1-6,TRBV5-4,many,TRBD1
TGTGCCAGCAGTTACTCGAGCAGGGTCCATGAGCAGTTCTTC,CASSYSSRVHEQFF,TRBJ2-1,TRBV6-2/TRBV6-3,-,-
TGTGCCAGCAGCCCTCGGACAGAAGAGACCCAGTACTTC,CASSPRTEETQYF,TRBJ2-5,TRBV4-2,few,-
TGTGCCACCAGTGTAAGTTTGGACGTCCAAGAGACCCAGTACTTC,CATSVSLDVQETQYF,TRBJ2-5,TRBV24-1,many,-
TGTGCCAGCAGTGTCGGGGGGACTAACACCGGGGAGCTGTTTTTT,CASSVGGTNTGELFF,TRBJ2-2,TRBV12-3/TRBV12-4,-,TRBD2
TGTGCCACCAGTGATTTCGGGCGGGGCAGGATCACCGGGGAGCTGTTTTTT,CATSDFGRGRITGELFF,TRBJ2-2,TRBV24-1,once,-
TGTGCCAGCAGTACCCCGTTGTCAGGGAACACTGAAGCTTTCTTT,CASSTPLSGNTEAFF,TRBJ1-1,TRBV27,few,-
TGTGCCAGCAGACCCCCGCCGGGGGGCAGGGAAAAACTGTTTTTT,CASRPPPGGREKLFF,TRBJ1-4,TRBV28,-,-
TGTGCCAGCAGTGCCAGAACTAGCACAGATACGCAGTATTTT,CASSARTSTDTQYF,TRBJ2-3,TRBV9,-,-
TGTGCCAGCAGCCCCCGGGAATTTAACTATGGCTACACCTTC,CASSPREFNYGYTF,TRBJ1-2,TRBV18,many,-
TGTGCCAGCAAATTGGGTCTCACTGAAGCTTTCTTT,CASKLGLTEAFF,TRBJ1-1,TRBV2,many,-
TGTGCCAGCAGTCTCGGACAGAAAAACATTCAGTACTTC,CASSLGQKNIQYF,TRBJ2-4,TRBV12-3/TRBV12-4,many,-
TGTGCCAGTAGTGTCTCCTTGGACGGGGAGCTGTTTTTT,CASSVSLDGELFF,TRBJ2-2,TRBV19,-,-
TGTGCCAGCTCAGCTAGCGGGATCGAAGATACGCAGTATTTT,CASSASGIEDTQYF,TRBJ2-3,TRBV18,many,TRBD2
TGTGCCATCAGTCGGGACGGGGATTCCCGAGGCTACACCTTC,CAISRDGDSRGYTF,TRBJ1-2,TRBV10-3,-,-
TGCAGCGTCTCCGGTTCTGGAAACACCATATATTTT,CSVSGSGNTIYF,TRBJ1-3,TRBV29-1,many,-
TGTGCCAGCAGCTTTGAGGCGTCGACTGAGCAGTTCTTC,CASSFEASTEQFF,TRBJ2-1,TRBV7-9,-,-
TGCAGTGCTAGGTCTGGGGGCTTCGCTAACTATGGCTACACCTTC,CSARSGGFANYGYTF,TRBJ1-2,TRBV20-1,-,-
TGTGCCAGCAGTTACGGGACTAGCGGGAGTGAGACCCAGTACTTC,CASSYGTSGSETQYF,TRBJ2-5,TRBV6-5,many,TRBD2
TGTGCCAGCAGACGAGACTTGGACAGCCGATATGGCTACACCTTC,CASRRDLDSRYGYTF,TRBJ1-2,TRBV12-3/TRBV12-4,many,-
TGCAGTGCTAGTGAGGGGGGTAATGAAAAACTGTTTTTT,CSASEGGNEKLFF,TRBJ1-4,TRBV20-1,many,-